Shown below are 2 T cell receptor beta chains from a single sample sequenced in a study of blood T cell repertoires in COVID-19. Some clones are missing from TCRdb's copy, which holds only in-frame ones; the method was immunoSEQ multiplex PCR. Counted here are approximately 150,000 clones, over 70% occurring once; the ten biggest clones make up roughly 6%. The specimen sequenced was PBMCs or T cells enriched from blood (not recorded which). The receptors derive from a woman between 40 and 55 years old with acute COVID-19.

CDR3 nucleotides: TGTGCCAGTAGACCGCAGGGGTTTCCATCCGCTTTCTTT. Translation: CASRPQGFPSAFF. This rearrangement joins TRBV19 to TRBJ1-1; tentatively, D is TRBD1 (6 bases). V was trimmed by 6 bases and J by 11 bases, leaving 19 bases between them. The CDR3 contains 13 residues. The germline V gene encodes CDR1 LNHDA and CDR2 SQIVND (reference sequence).

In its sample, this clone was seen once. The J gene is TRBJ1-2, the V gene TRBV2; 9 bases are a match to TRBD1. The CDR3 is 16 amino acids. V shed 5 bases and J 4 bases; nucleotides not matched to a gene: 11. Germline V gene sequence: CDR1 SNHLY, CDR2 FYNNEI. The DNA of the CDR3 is TGTGCCAGCAGTTACACCGGGACAGGGACTCGCTATGGCTACACCTTC. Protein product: CASSYTGTGTRYGYTF. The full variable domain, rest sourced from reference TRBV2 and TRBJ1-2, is EPEVTQTPSHQVTQMGQEVILRCVPISNHLYFYWYRQILGQKVEFLVSFYNNEISEKSEIFDDQFSVERPDGSNFTLKIRSTKLEDSAMYFCASSYTGTGTRYGYTFGSGTRLTVV.